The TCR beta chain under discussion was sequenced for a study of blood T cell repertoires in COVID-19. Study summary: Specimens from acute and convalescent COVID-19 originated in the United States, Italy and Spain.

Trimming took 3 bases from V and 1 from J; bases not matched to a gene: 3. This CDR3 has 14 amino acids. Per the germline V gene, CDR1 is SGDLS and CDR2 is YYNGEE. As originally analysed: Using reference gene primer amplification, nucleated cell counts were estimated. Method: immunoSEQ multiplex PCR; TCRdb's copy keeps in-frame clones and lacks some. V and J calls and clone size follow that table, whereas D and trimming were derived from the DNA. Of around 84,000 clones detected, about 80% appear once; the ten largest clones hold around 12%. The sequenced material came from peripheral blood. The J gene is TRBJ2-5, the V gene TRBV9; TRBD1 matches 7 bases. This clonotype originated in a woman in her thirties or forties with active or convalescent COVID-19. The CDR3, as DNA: TGTGCCAGCAGCGAAGGGACAGCCCAAGAGACCCAGTACTTC. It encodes CASSEGTAQETQYF.